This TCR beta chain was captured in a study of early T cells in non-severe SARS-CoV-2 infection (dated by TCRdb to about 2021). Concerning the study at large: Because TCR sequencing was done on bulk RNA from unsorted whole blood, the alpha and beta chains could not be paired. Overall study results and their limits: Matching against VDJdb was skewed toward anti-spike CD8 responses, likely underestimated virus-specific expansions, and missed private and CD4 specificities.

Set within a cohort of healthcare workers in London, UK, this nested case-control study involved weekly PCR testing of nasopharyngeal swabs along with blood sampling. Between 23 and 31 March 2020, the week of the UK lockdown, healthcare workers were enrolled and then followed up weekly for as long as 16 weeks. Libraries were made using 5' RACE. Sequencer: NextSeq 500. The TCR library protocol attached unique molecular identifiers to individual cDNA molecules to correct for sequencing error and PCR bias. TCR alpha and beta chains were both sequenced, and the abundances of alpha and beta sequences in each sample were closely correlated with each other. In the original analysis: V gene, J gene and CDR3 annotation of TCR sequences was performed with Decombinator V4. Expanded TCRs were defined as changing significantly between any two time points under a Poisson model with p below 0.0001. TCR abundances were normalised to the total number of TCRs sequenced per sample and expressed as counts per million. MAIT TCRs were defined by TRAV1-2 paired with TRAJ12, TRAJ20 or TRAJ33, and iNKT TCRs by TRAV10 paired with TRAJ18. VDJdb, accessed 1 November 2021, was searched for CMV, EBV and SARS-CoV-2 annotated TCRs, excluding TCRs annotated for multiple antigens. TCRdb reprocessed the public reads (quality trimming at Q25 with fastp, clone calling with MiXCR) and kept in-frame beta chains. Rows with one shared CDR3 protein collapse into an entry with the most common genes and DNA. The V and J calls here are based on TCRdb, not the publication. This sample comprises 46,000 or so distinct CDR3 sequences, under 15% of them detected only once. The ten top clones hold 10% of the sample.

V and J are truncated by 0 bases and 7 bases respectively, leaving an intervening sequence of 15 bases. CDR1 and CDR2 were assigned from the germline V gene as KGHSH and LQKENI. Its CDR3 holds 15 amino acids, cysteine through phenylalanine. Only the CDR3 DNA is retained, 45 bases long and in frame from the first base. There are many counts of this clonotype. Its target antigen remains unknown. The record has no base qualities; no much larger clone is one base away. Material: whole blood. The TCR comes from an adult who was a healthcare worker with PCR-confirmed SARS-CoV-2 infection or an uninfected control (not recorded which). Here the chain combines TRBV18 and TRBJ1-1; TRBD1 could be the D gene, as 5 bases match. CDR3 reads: CASSPPAQAGYEAFF. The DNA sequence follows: TGTGCCAGCTCACCACCCGCACAGGCGGGGTATGAAGCTTTCTTT.